This is a list of T cell receptor beta chains from one sample in a study of low-dose radiotherapy and immunotherapy resistance in tumors. TCRdb passed the reads through MiXCR, listing each CDR3 protein once. The sample holds 100,000 or so distinct CDR3 sequences, roughly 20% seen once. Sequenced here: PBMCs, sampled after low-dose radiotherapy plus immunotherapy. Receptors originate from a male donor with prostate cancer. Each CDR3 is given with its conserved first and last residue. D genes are given only for firm matches. A clone size is listed for some rows: how often the clone was seen (once, few, many), or a class if it is expanded.

j_call v_call clone_size d_call cdr3_length cdr3_aa cdr3_nt
TRBJ2-5 TRBV5-8 many TRBD2 15 CASSPGLAQKETQYF TGTGCCAGCAGCCCGGGACTAGCGCAGAAAGAGACCCAGTACTTC
TRBJ2-7 TRBV6-5 many - 16 CASSYSYVGGAYEQYF TGTGCCAGCAGTTACTCGTATGTGGGGGGCGCCTACGAGCAGTACTTC
TRBJ2-5 TRBV20-1 many - 18 CSASPPGLQLANQETQYF TGCAGTGCTAGCCCCCCGGGACTTCAATTGGCTAACCAAGAGACCCAGTACTTC
TRBJ2-3 TRBV7-9 few - 15 CAASEGSQRVATQYF TGTGCAGCTAGCGAGGGCTCCCAAAGGGTTGCTACGCAGTATTTT
TRBJ1-2 TRBV4-1 many - 16 CASSQEAGVLGYGYTF TGCGCCAGCAGCCAAGAAGCAGGGGTGCTTGGGTATGGCTACACCTTC
TRBJ1-6 TRBV25-1 many - 14 CASKGQRGASPLHF TGTGCCAGCAAAGGGCAACGGGGGGCTTCACCCCTCCACTTT
TRBJ1-1 TRBV5-1 few - 15 CASSLSNLRNTEAFF TGCGCCAGCAGCCTCTCAAATTTGCGGAACACTGAAGCTTTCTTT
TRBJ2-4 TRBV4-1 many TRBD1 16 CASSPPRGQGRNIQYF TGCGCCAGCAGCCCACCTAGGGGACAGGGGAGGAACATTCAGTACTTC
TRBJ1-1 TRBV27 - TRBD1 14 CTSSLEGADTEAFF TGTACCAGCAGCTTAGAGGGGGCCGACACTGAAGCTTTCTTT
TRBJ2-5 TRBV12-3/TRBV12-4 many TRBD2 16 CASSPPSGGAGETQYF TGTGCCAGCAGCCCCCCTAGCGGGGGGGCCGGGGAGACCCAGTACTTC
TRBJ2-3 TRBV12-3/TRBV12-4 many TRBD2 15 CASSPRGGRIDTQYF TGTGCCAGCAGTCCTCGGGGGGGCCGGATAGATACGCAGTATTTT
TRBJ2-2 TRBV5-1 - - 14 CASSQARNTGELFF TGCGCCAGCAGCCAGGCGCGGAACACCGGGGAGCTGTTTTTT
TRBJ2-7 TRBV27 many TRBD1 16 CASSSDRGRGSYEQYF TGTGCCAGCAGTTCTGACAGGGGGAGAGGCTCCTACGAGCAGTACTTC
TRBJ2-3 TRBV28 few - 14 CASKEDGWTDTQYF TGTGCCAGCAAGGAAGACGGGTGGACAGATACGCAGTATTTT
TRBJ1-5 TRBV7-3 many - 9 CASWRPQHF TGTGCCAGCTGGCGGCCCCAGCATTTT
TRBJ2-7 TRBV6-6 many TRBD1 14 CASSSGITGAEQYF TGTGCCAGCAGTTCGGGGATCACAGGGGCCGAGCAGTACTTC
TRBJ1-1 TRBV3-1 - - 14 CASSTGPLNTEAFF TGTGCCAGCAGCACCGGACCTCTGAACACTGAAGCTTTCTTT
TRBJ2-7 TRBV7-2 many TRBD2 13 CASSLAGGPEQYF TGTGCCAGCAGCCTAGCGGGGGGACCCGAGCAGTACTTC
TRBJ1-1 TRBV11-2 many - 14 CASSLSPGYTEAFF TGTGCCAGCAGCTTAAGTCCGGGGTACACTGAAGCTTTCTTT
TRBJ2-1 TRBV15 - TRBD2 16 CATSRTRAGGHNEQFF TGTGCCACCAGCAGGACCAGAGCGGGGGGGCACAATGAGCAGTTCTTC
TRBJ2-5 TRBV30 many TRBD1 12 CAWHQGAETQYF TGTGCCTGGCACCAGGGGGCAGAGACCCAGTACTTC
TRBJ1-1 TRBV25-1 many - 14 CASSEFQGSTEAFF TGTGCCAGCAGTGAATTTCAGGGATCCACTGAAGCTTTCTTT
TRBJ1-1 TRBV12-3/TRBV12-4 many - 12 CASSLGGLGAFF TGTGCCAGCAGTTTAGGGGGCCTCGGAGCTTTCTTT